This T cell receptor beta chain was captured in a study of T cells after yellow fever vaccination. Study-level points and caveats: Peaking on day 5 versus 15, the secondary response was faster but weaker. Bulk-population clonotypes that are abundant could appear as contaminants in FACS-sorted repertoires. Boosting was followed by the reappearance of most primary-vaccination clones (around 95% CD4, around 90% CD8).

The germline V gene has CDR1 SGHTA and CDR2 FQGNSA. Trimming pared 6 bases from V and 2 bases from J, leaving 14 bases between. The length of the CDR3 is 15 residues. Universal primer sites and UMIs were introduced during 5'RACE template-switching synthesis of TCR cDNA. MiXCR, applied by TCRdb to the 5' RACE reads, yields one record per CDR3 protein. The sample lists a few hundred thousand distinct CDR3 sequences; about 3.7% were seen once. This clonotype was seen at least ten times. Antigen specificity is unknown. The receptor's source is a man between 18 and 29 years old who received the YFV17D yellow fever vaccine. The source was PBMCs, collected 15 days after the yellow fever booster vaccination. The J gene is TRBJ1-5, the V gene TRBV7-2; D is possibly TRBD1 (6 bases). The CDR3 reads CASSPTPGGNQPQHF. The CDR3 DNA sequence: TGTGCCAGCAGTCCAACCCCAGGGGGCAATCAGCCCCAGCATTTT.